The 21 T cell receptor beta chains presented below share a single source sample, sequenced in a study of glioma-infiltrating T cells after dendritic cell vaccination. The time point is: after dendritic cell vaccination, including at tumor progression/relapse. Produced via immunoSEQ multiplex PCR; TCRdb's table is partial and in-frame only. The table includes tens of thousands of clones, 89% detected once. Sequenced material: blood, taken after dendritic cell vaccination. These receptors all come from a human donor with glioblastoma.

As for this clone: One end of the junction is discordant with germline, which a read error may explain. V usage is TRBV7-7 and J usage is TRBJ2-2; TRBD2 is a possible D gene (6 bases). Germline V gene sequence: CDR1 SSHAT, CDR2 FNYEAQ (reference sequence). The CDR3 totals 16 residues. CDR3 residues: CASSPNGGRNTGELFF. CDR3 coding DNA: TGTGCTAGCAGCCCGAATGGGGGGAGGAACACCGGGGAGCTGTTTTTT.

The V call is TRBV10-3, the J call TRBJ1-3; 10 nucleotides align to TRBD1. Germline values: CDR1 ENHRY, CDR2 SYGVKD. The CDR3 runs to 19 residues. V shed 7 bases, J shed 0 bases, and the junction held 15 bases outside the gene matches. The CDR3 region is CAITHSSPGTGVSGNTIYF. The CDR3 DNA reads as TGTGCCATCACCCATTCGAGTCCCGGGACAGGGGTCTCTGGAAACACCATATATTTT.

The chain couples TRBV5-1 to TRBJ2-7; no firm D call. The V gene's germline CDR1 is SGHRS and CDR2 YFSETQ. The V gene lost 1 base and the J gene lost 2 bases, with 13 bases spanning the gap. The CDR3 covers 15 residues. The CDR3 loop reads CASSLFGQTTYEQYF. CDR3 DNA: TGCGCCAGCAGCTTGTTTGGGCAAACCACCTACGAGCAGTACTTC.

This chain connects TRBV1 to TRBJ2-1; the table assigns TRBD2, which was not confirmed against the DNA. TRBV1 represents a pseudogene. CDR3 length equals 15 residues. The CDR3 DNA reads TGCACCAGCAGCCAAGCGAGGGAAGGCGGGAATGAGCAGTTCTTC. Translation gives CTSSQAREGGNEQFF.

This clone turned up a few times. CDR3 DNA sequence: TGTGCCATCAGTGGGACAGGGGGCTGGCAGCCCCAGCATTTT. This encodes CAISGTGGWQPQHF. The rearrangement joins TRBV10-3 to TRBJ1-5; the match to TRBD1 covers 11 bases. Trimming at V came to 4 bases and at J to 7 bases, leaving 3 bases not matched to a gene. CDR1 and CDR2 from the germline V gene are ENHRY and SYGVKD. The CDR3 consists of 14 residues.

The CDR3 bases are TGTGCCAGCAGCCCCGGGCAGGGGAATGGCTACACCTTC. It specifies CASSPGQGNGYTF. J is TRBJ1-2 and V is TRBV6-5; D is perhaps TRBD1 (6 bases). This CDR3 has 13 amino acids. The germline V gene has CDR1 MNHEY and CDR2 SVGAGI. V was shortened by 6 bases and J by 6 bases, with 14 bases between the two germline ends.

The rearrangement joins TRBV4-1 to TRBJ2-2; D is unclear. Germline CDR1 and CDR2: MGHRA and YSYEKL. The CDR3 covers 15 residues. V shed 4 bases and J shed 2 bases, with 11 bases lying between them. CDR3 sequence: CASSPRERNTGELFF. The DNA for the CDR3 is TGCGCCAGCAGCCCGAGAGAGAGAAACACCGGGGAGCTGTTTTTT.

Only a few counts were recorded for this clone. The chain couples TRBV5-8 to TRBJ2-7; TRBD2 matches 7 bases. This CDR3 region has 15 residues. After removal of 2 bases from V and 2 bases from J, the junction contained 7 bases not matched to a gene. Germline CDR1 is SGHTS and CDR2 is YDEGEE. The CDR3 reads CASSFGAGRTYEQYF. CDR3 coding DNA: TGTGCCAGCAGCTTCGGAGCGGGGAGGACCTACGAGCAGTACTTC.

On this clone itself: A read error may account for a junction end that differs from germline. The chain has TRBV7-7 and TRBJ2-5; TRBD2 matches at 7 bases. The V gene's germline CDR1 is SSHAT and CDR2 FNYEAQ (reference sequence). The CDR3 is 15 amino acids. The CDR3 sequence is CASSLVAGVKETQYF. CDR3 nucleotides: TGTGCTAGCAGCTTAGTCGCGGGAGTAAAAGAGACCCAGTACTTC. Drawing the rest from reference TRBV7-7 and TRBJ2-5, the complete variable domain is GAGVSQSPRYKVTKRGQDVTLRCDPISSHATLYWYQQALGQGPEFLTYFNYEAQPDKSGLPSDRFSAERPEGSISTLTIQRTEQRDSAMYRCASSLVAGVKETQYFGPGTRLLVL.

The rearrangement uses TRBV10-3 and TRBJ2-7, with TRBD1 as a possible D gene (5 bases). CDR1 ENHRY and CDR2 SYGVKD come from the germline V gene. Trimming took 6 bases from V and 6 from J, leaving 12 bases between them. The CDR3 runs to 12 residues. The CDR3 DNA is TGTGCCATCAGAACGACAGCAAGCGAGCAGTACTTC. Amino acid sequence: CAIRTTASEQYF.

The V call is TRBV2, the J call TRBJ2-3; D not certain. With 9 bases removed from V and 0 bases from J, the gap between germline ends came to 13 bases. The CDR3 is 14 amino acids. CDR1 and CDR2 (germline): SNHLY, FYNNEI. In DNA form, the CDR3 reads TGTGCCAGTCTACCGCAAACTAGCACAGATACGCAGTATTTT. It yields the protein CASLPQTSTDTQYF.

This clone is a singleton in its sample. V usage is TRBV7-8 and J usage is TRBJ2-7; 7 bases are a match to TRBD2. The CDR3 has 14 residues. The J segment lost 2 bases and the V segment lost 3 bases, leaving 4 bases of the junction unmatched. The germline CDR1 and CDR2 sequences are SGHVS and FQNEAQ. The CDR3 region is CASSFASGTYEQYF. The CDR3 bases are TGTGCCAGCAGCTTTGCTAGCGGTACCTACGAGCAGTACTTC.

The V and J genes are TRBV5-4 and TRBJ2-5; TRBD2 matches 8 bases. This CDR3 has 14 amino acids. CDR1 is SGHNT and CDR2 is YYREEE in the germline V gene (reference sequence). V lost 4 bases, J lost 0 bases, and 2 bases stayed unmatched. The CDR3 loop is CASSVSGNQETQYF. CDR3 nucleotides: TGTGCCAGCAGCGTTAGCGGGAACCAAGAGACCCAGTACTTC. Together with reference TRBV5-4 and TRBJ2-5, the CDR3 gives the full variable domain: ETGVTQSPTHLIKTRGQQVTLRCSSQSGHNTVSWYQQALGQGPQFIFQYYREEENGRGNFPPRFSGLQFPNYSSELNVNALELDDSALYLCASSVSGNQETQYFGPGTRLLVL.

The chain has TRBV5-6 and TRBJ1-2; 7 nucleotides match TRBD1. The germline CDR1 and CDR2 sequences are SGHDT and YYEEEE. Trimming took 0 bases from V and 3 from J; bases not matched to a gene: 2. There are 14 residues in the CDR3. The CDR3, as DNA: TGTGCCAGCAGCTTGGGACAGGGCTACTATGGCTACACCTTC. It specifies CASSLGQGYYGYTF.

This chain links TRBV7-2 with TRBJ2-5; no clear D. The DNA matches TRBJ2-7 better at its end, which makes the J call doubtful. CDR1 is SGHTA, CDR2 FQGNSA, per germline. The CDR3 extends over 11 amino acids. DNA for the CDR3: TGTGCCAGCAGCTCGAGGTACGAGCAGTACTTC. Its protein is CASSSRYEQYF.

The rearrangement links TRBV29-1 to TRBJ2-3; 10 bases are a match to TRBD2. CDR3 length: 14 residues. The trim removed 3 bases at V and 4 bases at J, leaving 4 bases unmatched. The germline CDR1 and CDR2 sequences are SQVTM and ANQGSEA. The CDR3 loop reads CSVDTSGTADTQYF. Here the CDR3 DNA reads TGCAGCGTTGATACTAGCGGGACAGCAGATACGCAGTATTTT.

V and J are TRBV20-1 and TRBJ2-5; D remains unclear. The germline CDR1 and CDR2 sequences are DFQATT and SNEGSKA (reference sequence). The V and J ends lost 3 bases and 5 bases respectively, with 4 bases between them. The CDR3 sequence is 10 residues long. This CDR3 reads CSASQETQYF. DNA of the CDR3: TGCAGTGCTAGTCAGGAGACCCAGTACTTC.

The chain is built from TRBV18 and TRBJ2-7; no clear D gene. The CDR3 extends over 15 amino acids. The V and J ends lost 3 bases and 6 bases respectively, with 18 bases between them. Germline lookup yields CDR1 KGHSH and CDR2 LQKENI. The CDR3 sequence is CASSPESKITVEQYF. CDR3 nucleotide sequence: TGTGCCAGCTCACCGGAGTCAAAAATAACGGTCGAGCAGTACTTC.

This chain uses TRBV19 with TRBJ2-7; tentatively, D is TRBD1 (6 bases). Germline CDR1 reads LNHDA; CDR2 reads SQIVND (reference sequence). Trimming took off 4 bases at V and 4 bases at J, with 11 bases between the two ends. CDR3 length: 13 residues. CDR3 protein: CASSNGQLYEQYF. The CDR3 nucleotides are TGTGCCAGTAGTAACGGACAGTTATACGAGCAGTACTTC.

V is TRBV28 and J is TRBJ1-2; 10 bases line up with TRBD1. Per the germline V gene, CDR1 is MDHEN and CDR2 is SYDVKM. The ends lost 5 bases at V and 6 bases at J; junction bases unmatched: 3. This CDR3 spans 13 amino acids. CDR3 sequence: CASSPDRGDGYTF. The CDR3 DNA is TGTGCCAGCAGTCCGGACAGGGGGGATGGCTACACCTTC.

The chain combines TRBV5-6 with TRBJ1-2; D ambiguous. Germline CDR1 and CDR2: SGHDT and YYEEEE. The CDR3 consists of 14 residues. Trimming removed 4 bases at V and 4 bases at J, with 14 bases between. This CDR3 is CASSPGLGSYGYTF. The CDR3 nucleotides read TGTGCCAGCAGCCCCGGTTTAGGGAGCTATGGCTACACCTTC.